The rows below give T cell receptor beta chains drawn from one sample of a study of cytomegalovirus exposure and HLA in healthy donors. Repertoires were generated with immunoSEQ multiplex PCR, while TCRdb's copy carries only in-frame clones and drops some. The repertoire holds 150,000 to 200,000 clones, with around nine tenths as singletons. Sequencing was carried out using PBMCs. These receptors all stem from a woman between 18 and 29 years old in good health and CMV-seronegative. CDR3s include the opening cysteine and the closing phenylalanine or tryptophan. A D gene is named only where the DNA matches it firmly. Size is stated for part of the rows, as once, few or many counts, or as a class when the clone is expanded.

d_gene	v_gene	j_gene	abundance	CDR3aa	CDR3nt
NA	TRBV6-1	TRBJ2-2	NA	CASILNRENTGELFF	TGTGCCAGCATTTTAAATCGGGAGAACACCGGGGAGCTGTTTTTT
NA	TRBV29-1	TRBJ2-6	NA	CSVEQGGPSGANVLTF	TGCAGCGTTGAACAGGGGGGACCCTCTGGGGCCAACGTCCTGACTTTC
TRBD1	TRBV19	TRBJ1-1	NA	CASSIYQGADTEAFF	TGTGCCAGTAGTATATACCAGGGGGCGGACACTGAAGCTTTCTTT
TRBD1	TRBV5-6	TRBJ2-5	NA	CASSFKTGEETQYF	TGTGCCAGCAGCTTTAAGACAGGGGAAGAGACCCAGTACTTC
TRBD1	TRBV6-6	TRBJ1-1	few	CASSYPDRGAFF	TGTGCCAGCAGTTACCCGGACAGGGGAGCTTTCTTT
NA	TRBV7-2	TRBJ1-2	NA	CASSSGRGENGYTF	TGTGCCAGCAGCTCGGGTCGGGGGGAGAATGGCTACACCTTC
TRBD1	TRBV30	TRBJ1-1	NA	CAWRGDSRNTEAFF	TGTGCCTGGAGAGGGGACAGCAGAAACACTGAAGCTTTCTTT
TRBD1	TRBV2	TRBJ2-3	once	CASRTGLGTDTQYF	TGTGCCAGCAGGACAGGGCTGGGCACAGATACGCAGTATTTT
TRBD1	TRBV27	TRBJ1-1	NA	CASSLLQGKNTEAFF	TGTGCCAGCAGTTTATTACAGGGGAAGAACACTGAAGCTTTCTTT
NA	TRBV4-2	TRBJ1-1	NA	CASSQDRGQNTEAFF	TGTGCCAGCAGCCAAGATCGCGGGCAGAACACTGAAGCTTTCTTT
TRBD1	TRBV9	TRBJ1-1	once	CASSVGQGRGTEAFF	TGTGCCAGCAGCGTTGGACAGGGAAGGGGCACTGAAGCTTTCTTT
NA	TRBV5-8	TRBJ1-2	NA	CASSPVRVNGYTF	TGTGCCAGCAGCCCGGTCCGGGTTAATGGCTACACCTTC
NA	TRBV19	TRBJ1-2	NA	CASSSRQGRNYGYTF	TGTGCCAGTAGTTCCCGGCAGGGGCGAAACTATGGCTACACCTTC
NA	TRBV7-9	TRBJ1-1	NA	CASSLVGGRRNTEAFF	TGTGCCAGCAGCTTAGTGGGAGGACGGCGGAACACTGAAGCTTTCTTT
TRBD2	TRBV7-9	TRBJ2-2	NA	CASSPKREGGELFF	TGTGCCAGCAGCCCCAAGCGGGAGGGCGGGGAGCTGTTTTTT
NA	TRBV10-2	TRBJ1-2	NA	CASSEFRASGYGYTF	TGCGCCAGCAGTGAGTTTAGAGCCTCGGGCTATGGCTACACCTTC
NA	TRBV19	TRBJ2-1	NA	CASSWASYNEQFF	TGTGCCAGTAGTTGGGCATCCTACAATGAGCAGTTCTTC